These 16 T cell receptor beta chains originate from one sample sequenced in a study of T-cell reconstitution after alpha-beta-depleted transplantation in children. As it was prepared, the TCRbeta library received unique molecular identifiers. TCRdb ran MiXCR on the PCR reads and lists one entry per CDR3 protein. The table shows around 230,000 distinct CDR3 sequences, with roughly 15% occurring only once. The specimen comprised PBMCs, mostly from graft donor cells, sampled 360 days after TCRalphabeta/CD19-depleted stem cell transplant. Source of these receptors: a male patient between 2 and 10 years old who had a stem cell transplant for acute lymphoblastic leukemia, so the T cells may come from the graft donor.

This clonotype has a handful of counts. This chain links TRBV12-3 or TRBV12-4 with TRBJ2-2; TRBD1 aligns across 8 bases. CDR3 length equals 15 residues. V shed 6 bases, J shed 4 bases, and the junction held 7 bases outside the gene matches. CDR3 DNA sequence: TGTGCCAGCAGCCCTCGGACAGGGATCACCGGGGAGCTGTTTTTT. It is translated as CASSPRTGITGELFF.

A few counts support this clonotype. V usage is TRBV10-3 and J usage is TRBJ2-5; TRBD2 matches at 8 bases. This CDR3 region has 14 residues. CDR1 is ENHRY, CDR2 SYGVKD, per germline. V lost 10 bases to trimming and J lost 4 bases; unmatched junction nucleotides: 11. CDR3 residues: CATGLAGSRETQYF. In DNA form, the CDR3 reads TGTGCCACTGGATTAGCGGGAAGTCGAGAGACCCAGTACTTC.

This clonotype has a handful of counts. The chain carries TRBV18 and TRBJ2-2, with TRBD1 identical over 7 bases. Germline trimming cut 3 bases from V and 0 bases from J; bases unmatched to any gene: 10. The CDR3 is 18 residues long. Germline CDR1 is KGHSH and CDR2 is LQKENI. The CDR3 DNA is TGTGCCAGCTCACCCTTCACTCGACAGGGAACGAACACCGGGGAGCTGTTTTTT. The encoded protein is CASSPFTRQGTNTGELFF.

This chain links TRBV5-1 with TRBJ2-1; TRBD2 aligns across 14 bases. Looked up from germline, CDR1 is SGHRS and CDR2 is YFSETQ. The CDR3 extends over 19 amino acids. V dropped 2 bases and J dropped 0; count of bases not matched to a gene: 7. The CDR3 sequence is CASSFPGLAGARSYNEQFF. Written as DNA, the CDR3 is TGCGCCAGCAGCTTTCCGGGACTAGCGGGAGCACGCTCCTACAATGAGCAGTTCTTC.

The rearrangement links TRBV20-1 to TRBJ2-2; D gene unclear. The CDR3 has 14 amino acids. Germline CDR1 and CDR2: DFQATT and SNEGSKA (reference sequence). Trimming left V 1 base short and J 0 bases short, with 6 bases between. DNA for the CDR3: TGCAGTGCTAGAGGGGCAGCGAACACCGGGGAGCTGTTTTTT. It codes for CSARGAANTGELFF.

J is TRBJ1-1 and V is TRBV13, with D hard to call. Looked up from germline, CDR1 is PRHDT and CDR2 is FYEKMQ (reference sequence). The V gene lost 3 bases and the J gene lost 4 bases, with 9 bases spanning the gap. This CDR3 is built from 13 residues. CDR3 residues: CASSLERTTEAFF. CDR3 nucleotide sequence: TGTGCCAGCAGCTTGGAGCGAACCACTGAAGCTTTCTTT.

The chain combines TRBV5-5 with TRBJ1-4; D is unclear. The CDR3 totals 15 residues. Per the germline V gene, CDR1 is SGHKS and CDR2 is YYEKEE (reference sequence). The ends were cut back, 1 base at V and 3 bases at J, with 10 bases in the middle. CDR3 DNA sequence: TGTGCCAGCAGCTTGAATTTGGATTCTAATGAAAAACTGTTTTTT. Protein: CASSLNLDSNEKLFF.

The chain has TRBV7-6 and TRBJ2-4, with D possibly being TRBD2 (5 bases). CDR1 and CDR2 from the germline V gene are SGHVS and FNYEAQ. This CDR3 region has 17 residues. V gave up 5 bases and J gave up 0 bases, with 17 bases separating them. The CDR3 loop reads CASSPLFPGVAKNIQYF. In DNA, the CDR3 is TGTGCCAGCAGCCCGTTATTCCCCGGGGTAGCCAAAAACATTCAGTACTTC. The variable domain in full, completed from reference TRBV7-6 and TRBJ2-4, reads GAGVSQSPRYKVTKRGQDVALRCDPISGHVSLYWYRQALGQGPEFLTYFNYEAQQDKSGLPNDRFSAERPEGSISTLTIQRTEQRDSAMYRCASSPLFPGVAKNIQYFGAGTRLSVL.

This clonotype was found many times. The chain employs TRBV29-1 and TRBJ2-1; TRBD1 matches 8 bases. The CDR3 covers 11 residues. V was clipped by 6 bases and J by 8 bases; unmatched bases: 3. Germline CDR1 is SQVTM and CDR2 is ANQGSEA. The CDR3 is CSVDRVHEQFF. The CDR3 nucleotides read TGCAGCGTGGACAGGGTCCATGAGCAGTTCTTC.

The J gene is TRBJ2-1, the V gene TRBV14; TRBD2 matches at 8 bases. This CDR3 is 16 amino acids long. V lost 3 bases and J lost 1; bases outside the gene matches: 5. The germline V gene encodes CDR1 SGHDN and CDR2 FVKESK. CDR3 sequence: CASSQRLARSYNEQFF. The CDR3 nucleotides read TGTGCCAGCAGCCAGAGACTAGCGAGATCCTACAATGAGCAGTTCTTC.

This clonotype occurred a few times. CDR3 nucleotides: TGTGCCAGCAGCTTGGAGGGGGATTTCGAGCAGTACTTC. Translation: CASSLEGDFEQYF. The J gene is TRBJ2-7, the V gene TRBV5-5; tentative D call: TRBD1 (6 bases). This CDR3 has 13 amino acids. Trimming left V 0 bases short and J 6 bases short, with 10 bases between. Germline V CDR1 and CDR2: SGHKS, YYEKEE (reference sequence).

J is TRBJ2-1 and V is TRBV20-1; D is perhaps TRBD2 (6 bases). The germline V and J ends were trimmed by 3 bases and 0 bases, with 18 bases remaining between them. From germline, CDR1 is DFQATT and CDR2 SNEGSKA (reference sequence). This CDR3 is 17 amino acids long. The CDR3 loop reads CSASLKERGSSYNEQFF. The CDR3, as DNA: TGCAGTGCTAGCTTAAAGGAACGGGGGAGCTCCTACAATGAGCAGTTCTTC.

The chain joins TRBV20-1 to TRBJ1-1, with D possibly being TRBD1 (6 bases). This CDR3 contains 13 residues. Between the trimmed V and J ends, which lost 2 bases and 5 bases, there was a span of 12 bases. CDR1 and CDR2 from the germline V gene are DFQATT and SNEGSKA (reference sequence). The CDR3, as DNA: TGCAGTGCTAGATCCAGGGGAGGGACTGAAGCTTTCTTT. Protein: CSARSRGGTEAFF.

J is TRBJ2-6 and V is TRBV13, with D possibly being TRBD1 (5 bases). The germline gives CDR1 PRHDT, CDR2 FYEKMQ (reference sequence). This CDR3 comprises 15 residues. The V end lost 4 bases, the J end lost 4 bases, and 11 bases lay between the germline ends. For the CDR3, the DNA is TGTGCCAGCAGCTCCAGGGTGGACGGGGCCAACGTCCTGACTTTC. Residues: CASSSRVDGANVLTF.

V gene TRBV28 combines with J gene TRBJ2-5; 8 positions agree with TRBD1. Unmatched junction bases numbered 19, after V lost 7 bases and J lost 9 bases. CDR3 length: 16 amino acids. From germline, CDR1 is MDHEN and CDR2 SYDVKM. CDR3 loop: CASIKSGGTGAWAQYF. CDR3 bases: TGTGCCAGCATCAAATCAGGCGGGACAGGTGCTTGGGCCCAGTACTTC.

This chain links TRBV21-1 with TRBJ2-7; the D call in the table, TRBD1, was not verified against the DNA. TRBV21-1 is flagged as a pseudogene. The length of the CDR3 is 17 residues. The CDR3 bases are TGTGCCAGCAGCCCCCCTAGGGACAGGGGCTTCTCCTACGAGCAGTACTTC. This sequence encodes CASSPPRDRGFSYEQYF.